Listed here is a single TCR beta chain. Its antigen is unidentified. One junction end disagrees with the germline gene, perhaps due to a read error. From germline, CDR1 is MDHEN and CDR2 SYDVKM. This CDR3 region has 16 residues. The data were taken from a study of CD8 T cells in ankylosing spondylitis. Overall study findings and caveats: It was reported that disease-linked clones were significantly enriched in matched ankylosing spondylitis synovial fluid. Disease-linked clones, CD8+, were relatively rare in peripheral blood. Ankylosing spondylitis blood appeared to be characterized by a TCR beta motif of 8 or 9 highly homologous variants.

TCRdb used MiXCR to reprocess the 5' RACE reads, holding one entry per CDR3 protein. This table holds about 240,000 distinct CDR3 sequences, about 24% found once. This rearrangement joins TRBV28 to TRBJ1-6; the D is unclear. This receptor was taken from a male donor with ankylosing spondylitis or in good health (not recorded which). Sequenced sample: blood, either unsorted or a sorted T cell fraction (not recorded which). The CDR3 sequence is CASSAPTPGYSSPLHF. Written as DNA, the CDR3 is TGTGCCAGCAGTGCCCCGACGCCAGGCTATAGTTCACCCCTCCACTTT.